This T cell receptor (beta chain) was sequenced for a study of blood T cell repertoires in COVID-19. On the study more broadly: Samples taken during acute and convalescent COVID-19 were collected in the United States, Italy and Spain.

Trimming left V 5 bases short and J 8 bases short, with 13 bases between. Germline V gene lookup returns CDR1 SEHNR and CDR2 FQNEAQ (reference sequence). The CDR3 has 13 amino acids. The protocol was immunoSEQ multiplex PCR, while the TCRdb copy is restricted to in-frame clones and leaves out a portion. Of more than 300,000 clones listed, more than 70% were seen once; the top ten hold more than 0.95%. V gene TRBV7-9 combines with J gene TRBJ2-1; weak D call: TRBD2 (6 bases). Sequencing was performed on PBMCs or T cells enriched from blood (not recorded which). The sequence came from a woman in her late teens or twenties who had recovered from COVID-19. The CDR3 reads CASSATSQYEQFF. The CDR3 DNA is TGTGCCAGCAGCGCCACTAGCCAGTATGAGCAGTTCTTC.